Listed below are T cell receptor beta chains from one sample, sequenced in a study of cytomegalovirus exposure and HLA in healthy donors. The repertoire was sequenced with immunoSEQ multiplex PCR; TCRdb's copy has only in-frame clones and lacks some. Among tens of thousands of clones listed, 60% to 80% were seen once. The sequenced sample was PBMCs. These receptors originate from a female donor in good health and CMV-seronegative. The CDR3 runs from the conserved cysteine through the conserved F or W. The order of the fields is J gene, V gene, clone size, D gene, CDR3 protein, CDR3 DNA. A D gene is named only where the DNA matches it firmly. Rows give clone size only sometimes, using once, few, many, or a class for an expanded clone.

J: TRBJ1-3
V: TRBV18
size: -
D: -
CDR3: CASSPTGGNTIYF
DNA: TGTGCCAGCTCACCAACAGGAGGAAACACCATATATTTT

J: TRBJ2-2
V: TRBV7-2
size: -
D: -
CDR3: CASSLAVAGLRELFF
DNA: TGTGCCAGCAGCTTAGCAGTTGCGGGGCTCCGGGAGCTGTTTTTT

J: TRBJ2-2
V: TRBV5-1
size: -
D: -
CDR3: CASSLVRSAGTNTGELFF
DNA: TGCGCCAGCAGCTTGGTGCGGAGCGCGGGGACGAACACCGGGGAGCTGTTTTTT

J: TRBJ1-1
V: TRBV28
size: few
D: -
CDR3: CASSLRGRNTEAFF
DNA: TGTGCCAGCAGTTTACGTGGGAGAAACACTGAAGCTTTCTTT

J: TRBJ2-3
V: TRBV29-1
size: -
D: -
CDR3: CSAEGLQVRGTQYF
DNA: TGCAGCGCCGAGGGTCTTCAAGTGAGGGGGACGCAGTATTTT

J: TRBJ1-1
V: TRBV29-1
size: -
D: TRBD1
CDR3: CSAGDREAEAFF
DNA: TGCAGCGCGGGCGACAGGGAGGCTGAAGCTTTCTTT

J: TRBJ2-6
V: TRBV2
size: few
D: TRBD1
CDR3: CASSGAGQDISGANVLTF
DNA: TGTGCCAGCAGTGGGGCGGGACAGGATATCTCTGGGGCCAACGTCCTGACTTTC

J: TRBJ2-3
V: TRBV19
size: -
D: TRBD1
CDR3: CASSRSGQASTDTQYF
DNA: TGTGCCAGTAGCCGCTCTGGACAGGCGAGCACAGATACGCAGTATTTT

J: TRBJ1-5
V: TRBV28
size: -
D: TRBD1
CDR3: CASSLTDRVPIQPQHF
DNA: TGTGCCAGCAGTTTGACGGACAGGGTACCCATCCAGCCCCAGCATTTT

J: TRBJ1-5
V: TRBV7-9
size: -
D: TRBD1
CDR3: CASSLEAGTGDQPQHF
DNA: TGTGCCAGCAGCTTAGAAGCCGGGACAGGGGATCAGCCCCAGCATTTT

J: TRBJ2-7
V: TRBV5-1
size: -
D: TRBD2
CDR3: CASSPYLAGSYEQYF
DNA: TGCGCCAGCAGCCCATATTTAGCGGGCTCCTACGAGCAGTACTTC

J: TRBJ2-2
V: TRBV7-9
size: many
D: -
CDR3: CASSLARAGATGELFF
DNA: TGTGCCAGCAGCTTAGCGCGGGCCGGAGCCACCGGGGAGCTGTTTTTT

J: TRBJ2-3
V: TRBV5-4
size: -
D: TRBD2
CDR3: CASSTVAGGGGTQYF
DNA: TGTGCCAGCAGCACCGTAGCGGGGGGCGGGGGTACGCAGTATTTT

J: TRBJ2-7
V: TRBV15
size: -
D: TRBD2
CDR3: CATSAPGLGIYEQYF
DNA: TGTGCCACCAGCGCCCCGGGACTAGGGATCTACGAGCAGTACTTC

J: TRBJ1-2
V: TRBV28
size: -
D: -
CDR3: CASSFSPQANYGYTF
DNA: TGTGCCAGCAGTTTCTCGCCACAGGCTAACTATGGCTACACCTTC

J: TRBJ2-1
V: TRBV7-3
size: once
D: TRBD2
CDR3: CASSKSGGQDGNEQFF
DNA: TGTGCCAGCAGCAAGTCGGGGGGGCAAGATGGAAATGAGCAGTTCTTC

J: TRBJ2-2
V: TRBV5-6
size: -
D: -
CDR3: CASNGRVDSGELFF
DNA: TGTGCCAGCAACGGCAGGGTGGATTCCGGGGAGCTGTTTTTT

J: TRBJ2-1
V: TRBV7-2
size: -
D: -
CDR3: CASSQQLLSSYNEQFF
DNA: TGTGCCAGCAGCCAACAGTTACTTAGCTCCTACAATGAGCAGTTCTTC

J: TRBJ2-3
V: TRBV5-1
size: -
D: -
CDR3: CASSGNSITDTQYF
DNA: TGCGCCAGCAGCGGAAACAGTATAACAGATACGCAGTATTTT

J: TRBJ1-3
V: TRBV9
size: -
D: -
CDR3: CASSVFGTKSSGNTIYF
DNA: TGTGCCAGCAGCGTGTTCGGGACAAAGAGCTCTGGAAACACCATATATTTT

J: TRBJ2-1
V: TRBV4-2
size: once
D: -
CDR3: CASSPRLHNEQFF
DNA: TGTGCCAGCAGCCCTCGACTCCACAATGAGCAGTTCTTC

J: TRBJ2-7
V: TRBV30
size: -
D: TRBD1
CDR3: CAWKRTGGTYEQYF
DNA: TGTGCCTGGAAACGGACAGGGGGGACCTACGAGCAGTACTTC

J: TRBJ1-1
V: TRBV28
size: few
D: -
CDR3: CASRREVSWTEAFF
DNA: TGTGCCAGCAGGCGAGAAGTAAGTTGGACTGAAGCTTTCTTT

J: TRBJ1-1
V: TRBV15
size: -
D: -
CDR3: CATSRDTGTEAFF
DNA: TGTGCCACCAGCAGAGATACGGGGACTGAAGCTTTCTTT

J: TRBJ1-1
V: TRBV7-2
size: -
D: -
CDR3: CASSLDRGGTEAFF
DNA: TGTGCCAGCAGCTTGGACCGGGGGGGCACTGAAGCTTTCTTT

J: TRBJ2-1
V: TRBV5-1
size: -
D: -
CDR3: CASSGPQGTSYNEQFF
DNA: TGCGCCAGCAGCGGACCACAGGGTACATCCTACAATGAGCAGTTCTTC

J: TRBJ2-3
V: TRBV27
size: -
D: TRBD2
CDR3: CASRGLAGVWSTDTQYF
DNA: TGTGCCAGCAGGGGACTAGCGGGAGTCTGGAGCACAGATACGCAGTATTTT

J: TRBJ2-1
V: TRBV28
size: once
D: TRBD2
CDR3: CASRGGLAGVNHFF
DNA: TGTGCCAGCAGGGGGGGACTAGCGGGAGTAAATCACTTCTTC

J: TRBJ2-7
V: TRBV5-1
size: -
D: -
CDR3: CASSGGSEQYF
DNA: TGCGCCAGCAGCGGAGGAAGCGAGCAGTACTTC

J: TRBJ1-6
V: TRBV7-6
size: once
D: -
CDR3: CASSSQSYNSPLHF
DNA: TGTGCCAGCAGCTCCCAGTCCTATAATTCACCCCTCCACTTT

J: TRBJ2-1
V: TRBV6-1
size: -
D: TRBD1
CDR3: CASSEASLQGVYNEQFF
DNA: TGTGCCAGCAGTGAAGCCTCCCTGCAGGGGGTGTACAATGAGCAGTTCTTC

J: TRBJ1-4
V: TRBV18
size: -
D: -
CDR3: CASSPRGSNEKLFF
DNA: TGTGCCAGCTCACCGCGGGGGAGCAATGAAAAACTGTTTTTT

J: TRBJ1-2
V: TRBV28
size: -
D: TRBD1
CDR3: CASRSTGLGYTF
DNA: TGTGCCAGCAGGTCGACAGGGCTTGGCTACACCTTC

J: TRBJ2-7
V: TRBV2
size: once
D: TRBD1
CDR3: CASSEGTGGNSYEQYF
DNA: TGTGCCAGCAGTGAAGGGACAGGGGGAAACTCCTACGAGCAGTACTTC

J: TRBJ1-2
V: TRBV6-5
size: -
D: TRBD1
CDR3: CASSPGGVDGYTF
DNA: TGTGCCAGCAGTCCAGGGGGCGTGGATGGCTACACCTTC

J: TRBJ1-4
V: TRBV20-1
size: -
D: -
CDR3: CSARADEKLFF
DNA: TGCAGTGCGCGGGCAGATGAAAAACTGTTTTTT

J: TRBJ2-7
V: TRBV6-5
size: -
D: -
CDR3: CASSLRGRGSYEQYF
DNA: TGTGCCAGCAGTTTGAGGGGGAGGGGCTCCTACGAGCAGTACTTC

J: TRBJ1-5
V: TRBV19
size: few
D: -
CDR3: CASSIGGDQWTSNQPQHF
DNA: TGTGCCAGTAGTATAGGCGGAGATCAATGGACAAGCAATCAGCCCCAGCATTTT

J: TRBJ1-2
V: TRBV19
size: once
D: TRBD1
CDR3: CASSPRDSNYGYTF
DNA: TGTGCCAGTAGTCCCCGGGACAGTAACTATGGCTACACCTTC

J: TRBJ2-7
V: TRBV5-4
size: -
D: -
CDR3: CASRSSAGGSYEQYF
DNA: TGTGCCAGCAGGTCCTCGGCGGGTGGCTCCTACGAGCAGTACTTC

J: TRBJ2-5
V: TRBV7-6
size: -
D: -
CDR3: CASSLGADQETQYF
DNA: TGTGCCAGCAGCTTAGGAGCGGACCAAGAGACCCAGTACTTC

J: TRBJ2-5
V: TRBV7-7
size: -
D: -
CDR3: CASSLGAPETQYF
DNA: TGTGCTAGCAGCTTAGGGGCACCAGAGACCCAGTACTTC

J: TRBJ2-3
V: TRBV5-1
size: -
D: -
CDR3: CASSLGQVTDTQYF
DNA: TGCGCCAGCAGCTTGGGACAGGTCACAGATACGCAGTATTTT

J: TRBJ2-7
V: TRBV7-9
size: -
D: -
CDR3: CASSLAASYEQYF
DNA: TGTGCCAGCAGCTTAGCAGCCTCCTACGAGCAGTACTTC

J: TRBJ2-1
V: TRBV25-1
size: -
D: TRBD1
CDR3: CASGQGVNEQFF
DNA: TGTGCCAGTGGACAGGGTGTTAATGAGCAGTTCTTC

J: TRBJ2-7
V: TRBV6-5
size: -
D: TRBD2
CDR3: CASSYSRGGSYEQYF
DNA: TGTGCCAGCAGTTACTCGCGAGGCGGGAGCTACGAGCAGTACTTC

J: TRBJ2-5
V: TRBV2
size: -
D: -
CDR3: CASPLKGRGIETQYF
DNA: TGTGCCAGCCCCCTTAAGGGCAGGGGAATAGAGACCCAGTACTTC

J: TRBJ1-1
V: TRBV6-5
size: -
D: TRBD1
CDR3: CASSQDRGLGTEAFF
DNA: TGTGCCAGCAGTCAAGACAGGGGGCTGGGCACTGAAGCTTTCTTT

J: TRBJ1-6
V: TRBV29-1
size: once
D: -
CDR3: CSVRREGNSPLHF
DNA: TGCAGCGTCCGTCGGGAAGGGAATTCACCCCTCCACTTT

J: TRBJ2-7
V: TRBV7-9
size: -
D: TRBD1
CDR3: CASSSPGQIYEQYF
DNA: TGTGCCAGCAGTTCTCCGGGACAGATCTACGAGCAGTACTTC

J: TRBJ2-2
V: TRBV2
size: -
D: -
CDR3: CASSDNPGSLFF
DNA: TGTGCCAGCAGTGATAACCCGGGGAGTTTGTTTTTT

J: TRBJ1-3
V: TRBV7-2
size: -
D: -
CDR3: CASSLAQPDTRNTIYF
DNA: TGTGCCAGCAGCTTAGCCCAGCCTGACACCCGAAACACCATATATTTT

J: TRBJ1-4
V: TRBV10-1
size: -
D: -
CDR3: CASSGAGTTNEKLFF
DNA: TGCGCCAGCAGTGGAGCAGGGACAACTAATGAAAAACTGTTTTTT

J: TRBJ2-7
V: TRBV4-1
size: -
D: -
CDR3: CASSPPASGDEQYF
DNA: TGCGCCAGCAGCCCCCCGGCTTCGGGGGACGAGCAGTACTTC

J: TRBJ1-6
V: TRBV5-4
size: few
D: -
CDR3: CASSLGGSYNSPLHF
DNA: TGTGCCAGCAGCTTAGGAGGCTCCTATAATTCACCCCTCCACTTT

J: TRBJ2-7
V: TRBV6-5
size: once
D: TRBD1
CDR3: CASNQGARYEQYF
DNA: TGTGCCAGCAATCAGGGGGCGCGTTACGAGCAGTACTTC

J: TRBJ2-5
V: TRBV5-1
size: -
D: TRBD2
CDR3: CASSRNSGGAVETQYF
DNA: TGCGCCAGCAGTCGTAATAGCGGGGGGGCCGTCGAGACCCAGTACTTC

J: TRBJ1-5
V: TRBV30
size: once
D: -
CDR3: CAWSGGNSNQPQHF
DNA: TGTGCCTGGAGTGGAGGGAATAGCAATCAGCCCCAGCATTTT

J: TRBJ2-3
V: TRBV29-1
size: -
D: -
CDR3: CSADTGVGTDTQYF
DNA: TGCAGCGCCGACACGGGAGTAGGGACAGATACGCAGTATTTT